These T cell receptor beta chains were read from a single sample in a study of blood T cell repertoires in COVID-19. TCRdb keeps only in-frame clones here, not all; method: immunoSEQ multiplex PCR. The sample has around 50,000 clones, 78% seen once. Sequenced input: PBMCs or T cells enriched from blood (not recorded which). Receptors originate from a woman between 50 and 59 years old with acute COVID-19. Both conserved end residues are trimmed from each CDR3. D genes are given only for firm matches.

.	TRBV5-1	TRBJ2-1	ASSLGRGLYNEQF
TRBD1	TRBV6-4	TRBJ1-5	ASSDGQGGPQH
.	TRBV15	TRBJ1-5	ATSRDLGGAGNQPQH
.	TRBV2	TRBJ1-6	ASSDRDNSPLH
.	TRBV11-2	TRBJ2-7	ASSFSRGFSYEQY
.	TRBV27	TRBJ1-3	ASASSQAGNTIY
.	TRBV30	TRBJ1-4	AWSPQGRSEKLF
.	TRBV3-1/TRBV3-2	TRBJ2-7	ASSQDARGTKYEQY
.	TRBV2	TRBJ2-5	ASSESPGQEETQY
.	TRBV27	TRBJ1-2	ASSPPPVQAAVDGYT
.	TRBV9	TRBJ2-5	ASSSRGFRAETQY
.	TRBV15	TRBJ2-2	ATSRDTQAYTGELF
.	TRBV9	TRBJ2-7	ASSVEAGTSWQY
TRBD2	TRBV6-4	TRBJ2-1	ASSVAGGNNEQF
.	TRBV9	TRBJ2-1	ASSVGGTDNNEQF
.	TRBV11-2	TRBJ2-5	ASSAYRVEETQY
TRBD2	TRBV19	TRBJ2-7	ASSTAGVETYEQY
.	TRBV5-6	TRBJ1-6	ASSLGLGDSPLH
.	TRBV10-3	TRBJ2-3	AISEGQGLTDTQY
.	TRBV3-1/TRBV3-2	TRBJ1-1	ATGVGTEAF
TRBD2	TRBV5-1	TRBJ2-1	ASSVFGTEAGGQF
.	TRBV7-9	TRBJ1-6	ASSLLEGNSPLH
.	TRBV27	TRBJ2-1	ASDSWRATYNEQF
TRBD2	TRBV7-3	TRBJ2-3	ASSFSGGAEDTQY